The clone carrying this T cell receptor (beta chain) was recorded many times. Its antigen is not known. TCRdb itself ran the RT-PCR reads through MiXCR, one entry per CDR3 protein. The table shows 500,000 to 600,000 distinct CDR3 sequences, with around 8% occurring only once. These data come from a study of response to subunit inactivated influenza vaccine. Findings and caveats of the study: It was the authors' suggestion that each seasonal influenza vaccination recruits few new T cells.

The V gene lost 4 bases and the J gene lost 2 bases, with 16 bases spanning the gap. Germline CDR1 ENHRY, CDR2 SYGVKD. The CDR3 covers 16 residues. The source was PBMCs from blood, collected around 2 years after vaccination. The sequence derives from a man aged 45-69 years who received an inactivated influenza vaccine. The V and J genes are TRBV10-3 and TRBJ2-3; D perhaps matches TRBD2 (6 bases). The CDR3 sequence: CAISARLEGITDTQYF. For the CDR3, the DNA is TGTGCCATCAGTGCCAGACTAGAGGGAATCACAGATACGCAGTATTTT.